The clone carrying this T cell receptor beta chain has ten or more counts. One entry per CDR3 protein, called by TCRdb with MiXCR from the PCR reads. The table has 19,000 or so distinct CDR3 sequences, around two fifths seen once; the top ten hold under 8%. This sample was taken from a study of tumor-infiltrating lymphocytes in oesophageal squamous cell carcinoma. CDR3 length equals 14 residues. With V trimmed by 2 bases and J by 8 bases, 3 bases remained unmatched. Germline assignment: CDR1 KGHSH and CDR2 LQKENI. This chain links TRBV18 with TRBJ2-4; 10 bases match TRBD2. The sequenced material came from blood. The clonotype comes from a male donor with esophageal squamous cell carcinoma. Here the CDR3 reads CASSPGTSDDIQYF. The CDR3 DNA reads TGTGCCAGCTCACCAGGGACTAGCGATGACATTCAGTACTTC.